Below are 23 T cell receptor beta chains sequenced from a single sample in a study of T cells after yellow fever vaccination. Using its own MiXCR run on the 5' RACE reads, TCRdb lists one record per CDR3 protein. Seen here are 250,000 to 350,000 distinct CDR3 sequences, around 10% observed once, and the top ten hold around 3.1%. The sequences come from CD4+ T cells sorted from PBMCs, collected 5 days after the yellow fever booster vaccination. These receptors all come from a man between 18 and 29 years old who received the YFV17D yellow fever vaccine.

In this sample, this clonotype turned up many times. The chain links TRBV5-1 to TRBJ2-3; 10 nucleotides agree with TRBD2. The CDR3 has 15 residues. Germline V CDR1 and CDR2: SGHRS, YFSETQ. The V and J ends lost 7 bases and 2 bases, in that order; junction bases with no gene match: 7. The CDR3 DNA sequence: TGCGCCAGCTCAACCCTAGCGGGGGTCACAGATACGCAGTATTTT. Its translation: CASSTLAGVTDTQYF.

The rearrangement joins TRBV6-5 to TRBJ1-6; D is undetermined. Germline values: CDR1 MNHEY, CDR2 SVGAGI. The CDR3 is made up of 14 amino acids. Trimming left V 7 bases short and J 7 bases short, with 14 bases between. CDR3 DNA: TGTGCCAGCATGACTTCGGAACGGAATTCACCCCTCCACTTT. It yields the protein CASMTSERNSPLHF.

This CDR3 is CASSLGQVNSPLHF. DNA of the CDR3: TGTGCCAGCAGTTTGGGACAGGTTAATTCACCCCTCCACTTT. The chain uses TRBV28 and TRBJ1-6; 8 bases are shared with TRBD1. The CDR3 sequence is 14 residues long. With V trimmed by 3 bases and J by 6 bases, 1 base remained unmatched. Germline V gene data show CDR1 as MDHEN and CDR2 as SYDVKM.

The rearrangement uses TRBV12-3 or TRBV12-4 and TRBJ2-7; TRBD1 agrees at 7 bases. V lost 5 bases to trimming and J lost 0 bases; unmatched junction nucleotides: 4. CDR3 length: 14 amino acids. CDR3 bases: TGTGCCAGCAGTCCAGGGGGAGCCTCCTACGAGCAGTACGTC. Translating gives CASSPGGASYEQYV.

The chain employs TRBV4-2 and TRBJ2-7, with 12 bases that match TRBD2. This CDR3 is 20 amino acids long. The V gene's germline CDR1 is LGHNA and CDR2 YNFKEQ. Trimming took 0 bases from V and 1 from J; bases not matched to a gene: 13. CDR3 DNA: TGTGCCAGCAGCCAAGACTCGGGGCTAGCGGGGGGGCCTACATCCTACGAGCAGTACTTC. This translates into CASSQDSGLAGGPTSYEQYF.

This clonotype was seen only a few times. The CDR3 region has the DNA TGTGCCAGCAGTGAGACTGAAGCTTTCTTT. Residues: CASSETEAFF. The genes are TRBV2 and TRBJ1-1; D unclear. Trimming removed 3 bases from V and 5 bases from J, with 1 base in between. This CDR3 has 10 amino acids. Per the germline V gene, CDR1 is SNHLY and CDR2 is FYNNEI.

With regard to this clonotype: A much larger clone is a single base away; this may be a read error. J is TRBJ1-2 and V is TRBV6-5; tentative D call: TRBD1 (5 bases). This CDR3 has 13 amino acids. Germline CDR1 reads MNHEY; CDR2 reads SVGAGI. The CDR3 DNA follows: TGTACCAGCAGCCCCTCGGGGGTTGGTGGCTACACCTTC. Translating it yields CTSSPSGVGGYTF.

V and J are TRBV12-3 or TRBV12-4 and TRBJ1-4; D is possibly TRBD1 (6 bases). The CDR3 spans 14 residues. Trimming removed 3 bases from V and 8 bases from J, with 13 bases in between. CDR3 region: CASSFSGVEEKLFF. DNA for the CDR3: TGTGCCAGCAGTTTTTCAGGGGTGGAGGAAAAACTGTTTTTT.

The sample holds a few counts of this clonotype. The chain links TRBV10-3 to TRBJ1-2; perhaps TRBD1 as D (5 bases). Germline CDR1 reads ENHRY; CDR2 reads SYGVKD. V was trimmed by 9 bases and J by 4 bases, leaving 18 bases between them. This CDR3 has 14 amino acids. In nucleotides, the CDR3 is TGTGCCATATCCGCGGGGGGAGCCATCTATGGCTACACCTTC. It codes for CAISAGGAIYGYTF.

The chain uses TRBV7-9 and TRBJ1-3; D gene uncertain. The CDR3 is 16 amino acids. Germline lookup yields CDR1 SEHNR and CDR2 FQNEAQ (reference sequence). The ends were cut back, 5 bases at V and 1 base at J, with 15 bases in the middle. CDR3 sequence reads: CASSPQLRASGNTIYF. For the CDR3, the DNA is TGTGCCAGCAGCCCACAGCTTAGAGCTTCTGGAAACACCATATATTTT.

The chain combines TRBV5-8 with TRBJ1-2, with no clear D. V lost 4 bases to trimming and J lost 2 bases, with 15 bases between them. Germline CDR1 and CDR2: SGHTS and YDEGEE. This CDR3 comprises 15 residues. The CDR3 DNA is TGTGCCAGCAGCCTCATTTCGGCCGGGAACTATGGCTACACCTTC. Its protein product is CASSLISAGNYGYTF.

This clonotype was seen more than once but under ten times. The chain recombines TRBV27 with TRBJ2-6; D possibly corresponds to TRBD1 (5 bases). This CDR3 spans 15 amino acids. V was shortened by 3 bases and J by 2 bases, with 8 bases between the two germline ends. The V gene's germline CDR1 is MNHEY and CDR2 SMNVEV (reference sequence). The CDR3 loop is CASSFPRAGANVLTF. In DNA, the CDR3 is TGTGCCAGCAGTTTCCCCAGGGCTGGGGCCAACGTCCTGACTTTC. The full variable domain, with the rest looked up from reference TRBV27 and TRBJ2-6, is EAQVTQNPRYLITVTGKKLTVTCSQNMNHEYMSWYRQDPGLGLRQIYYSMNVEVTDKGDVPEGYKVSRKEKRNFPLILESPSPNQTSLYFCASSFPRAGANVLTFGAGSRLTVL.

Ten or more counts support this clonotype. J is TRBJ1-6 and V is TRBV12-3 or TRBV12-4, with no clear D. V lost 2 bases to trimming and J lost 1 base, with 0 bases between them. CDR3 length equals 13 residues. Written as DNA, the CDR3 is TGTGCCAGCAGTTTATCCTATAATTCACCCCTCCACTTT. Translating gives CASSLSYNSPLHF.

V and J are TRBV10-3 and TRBJ2-7; a weak D match, TRBD1 (5 bases). V lost 2 bases and J 12 bases, leaving 14 bases between the germline ends. CDR1 is ENHRY, CDR2 SYGVKD, per germline. This CDR3 has 12 amino acids. The CDR3 is CAISEPTGRGYV. The DNA of the CDR3 is TGTGCCATCAGTGAGCCGACGGGTAGGGGGTACGTC.

This clonotype was detected ten times or more. The genes are TRBV20-1 and TRBJ1-2; D unresolved. The V end lost 4 bases, the J end lost 0 bases, and 12 bases lay between the germline ends. CDR1 is DFQATT, CDR2 SNEGSKA, per germline (reference sequence). The CDR3 covers 14 residues. The CDR3 DNA sequence: TGCAGTGCTAAGGGCAGCTCCTCTAACTATGGCTACACCTTC. This translates into CSAKGSSSNYGYTF.

This clonotype appeared a few times. The chain has TRBV18 and TRBJ1-2; 10 bases map to TRBD1. V lost 3 bases, J lost 4 bases, and 2 bases stayed unmatched. The CDR3 has 14 amino acids. Germline-derived CDR1 and CDR2 are KGHSH and LQKENI. Here the CDR3 DNA reads TGTGCCAGCTCACCGGACAGGGGGGCCTATGGCTACACCTTC. Protein sequence: CASSPDRGAYGYTF.

This clonotype was seen a handful of times. V gene TRBV3-1 combines with J gene TRBJ2-3, with a possible D match to TRBD1 (6 bases). This CDR3 has 15 residues. V lost 4 bases, J lost 0 bases, and 11 bases lay in between. Germline V gene data show CDR1 as LGHDT and CDR2 as YNNKEL (reference sequence). The CDR3 DNA reads TGTGCCAGCAGCCCGCCGGGACATAGCACAGATACGCAGTATTTT. Amino acids: CASSPPGHSTDTQYF.

The genes are TRBV11-2 and TRBJ2-1, with D possibly TRBD2 on 6 matching bases. Trimming took off 1 base at V and 8 bases at J, with 12 bases between the two ends. The CDR3 covers 14 residues. Germline-derived CDR1 and CDR2 are SGHAT and FQNNGV. CDR3 residues: CASSLVGGGDEQFF. The CDR3 DNA sequence: TGTGCCAGCAGCTTAGTTGGGGGAGGAGATGAGCAGTTCTTC.

This clonotype has just a few counts. The chain joins TRBV9 to TRBJ1-2; D may be TRBD1 (6 bases). CDR1 and CDR2 from the germline V gene are SGDLS and YYNGEE. This CDR3 region has 14 residues. The ends were cut back, 0 bases at V and 8 bases at J, with 14 bases in the middle. CDR3 coding DNA: TGTGCCAGCAGCGTAGCAGGGGAGGTCTACGGCTACACCTTC. It is translated as CASSVAGEVYGYTF.

This chain connects TRBV20-1 to TRBJ2-2; D is uncertain. V was shortened by 3 bases and J by 0 bases, with 8 bases between the two germline ends. The CDR3 consists of 14 residues. Germline CDR1 is DFQATT and CDR2 is SNEGSKA (reference sequence). CDR3 sequence: CSASPKSNTGELFF. As DNA, the CDR3 is TGCAGTGCTAGTCCCAAATCGAACACCGGGGAGCTGTTTTTT.

There are many counts of this clonotype. This chain connects TRBV12-3 or TRBV12-4 to TRBJ2-5; D possibly corresponds to TRBD2 (5 bases). V lost 5 bases to trimming and J lost 2 bases, with 9 bases between them. This CDR3 comprises 13 residues. The CDR3: CASSGGLQETQYF. The CDR3 DNA reads as TGTGCCAGCAGTGGCGGGCTACAAGAGACCCAGTACTTC.

This clonotype was seen more than once but under ten times. V usage is TRBV5-1 and J usage is TRBJ1-1; D may be TRBD1 (5 bases). The CDR3 has 14 residues. With 0 bases removed from V and 5 bases from J, the gap between germline ends came to 11 bases. Germline CDR1 and CDR2: SGHRS and YFSETQ. The CDR3 loop reads CASSLDGGMTEAFF. The DNA of the CDR3 is TGCGCCAGCAGCTTGGATGGGGGGATGACTGAAGCTTTCTTT.

This clonotype was detected ten times or more. V gene TRBV5-6 combines with J gene TRBJ2-7, with 7 bases that match TRBD2. Trimming took 1 base from V and 5 from J; bases not matched to a gene: 3. The CDR3 contains 13 residues. Germline CDR1 is SGHDT and CDR2 is YYEEEE. In DNA form, the CDR3 reads TGTGCCAGCAGCTTGTGGGGGGGTAACGAGCAGTACGTC. Its translation: CASSLWGGNEQYV.